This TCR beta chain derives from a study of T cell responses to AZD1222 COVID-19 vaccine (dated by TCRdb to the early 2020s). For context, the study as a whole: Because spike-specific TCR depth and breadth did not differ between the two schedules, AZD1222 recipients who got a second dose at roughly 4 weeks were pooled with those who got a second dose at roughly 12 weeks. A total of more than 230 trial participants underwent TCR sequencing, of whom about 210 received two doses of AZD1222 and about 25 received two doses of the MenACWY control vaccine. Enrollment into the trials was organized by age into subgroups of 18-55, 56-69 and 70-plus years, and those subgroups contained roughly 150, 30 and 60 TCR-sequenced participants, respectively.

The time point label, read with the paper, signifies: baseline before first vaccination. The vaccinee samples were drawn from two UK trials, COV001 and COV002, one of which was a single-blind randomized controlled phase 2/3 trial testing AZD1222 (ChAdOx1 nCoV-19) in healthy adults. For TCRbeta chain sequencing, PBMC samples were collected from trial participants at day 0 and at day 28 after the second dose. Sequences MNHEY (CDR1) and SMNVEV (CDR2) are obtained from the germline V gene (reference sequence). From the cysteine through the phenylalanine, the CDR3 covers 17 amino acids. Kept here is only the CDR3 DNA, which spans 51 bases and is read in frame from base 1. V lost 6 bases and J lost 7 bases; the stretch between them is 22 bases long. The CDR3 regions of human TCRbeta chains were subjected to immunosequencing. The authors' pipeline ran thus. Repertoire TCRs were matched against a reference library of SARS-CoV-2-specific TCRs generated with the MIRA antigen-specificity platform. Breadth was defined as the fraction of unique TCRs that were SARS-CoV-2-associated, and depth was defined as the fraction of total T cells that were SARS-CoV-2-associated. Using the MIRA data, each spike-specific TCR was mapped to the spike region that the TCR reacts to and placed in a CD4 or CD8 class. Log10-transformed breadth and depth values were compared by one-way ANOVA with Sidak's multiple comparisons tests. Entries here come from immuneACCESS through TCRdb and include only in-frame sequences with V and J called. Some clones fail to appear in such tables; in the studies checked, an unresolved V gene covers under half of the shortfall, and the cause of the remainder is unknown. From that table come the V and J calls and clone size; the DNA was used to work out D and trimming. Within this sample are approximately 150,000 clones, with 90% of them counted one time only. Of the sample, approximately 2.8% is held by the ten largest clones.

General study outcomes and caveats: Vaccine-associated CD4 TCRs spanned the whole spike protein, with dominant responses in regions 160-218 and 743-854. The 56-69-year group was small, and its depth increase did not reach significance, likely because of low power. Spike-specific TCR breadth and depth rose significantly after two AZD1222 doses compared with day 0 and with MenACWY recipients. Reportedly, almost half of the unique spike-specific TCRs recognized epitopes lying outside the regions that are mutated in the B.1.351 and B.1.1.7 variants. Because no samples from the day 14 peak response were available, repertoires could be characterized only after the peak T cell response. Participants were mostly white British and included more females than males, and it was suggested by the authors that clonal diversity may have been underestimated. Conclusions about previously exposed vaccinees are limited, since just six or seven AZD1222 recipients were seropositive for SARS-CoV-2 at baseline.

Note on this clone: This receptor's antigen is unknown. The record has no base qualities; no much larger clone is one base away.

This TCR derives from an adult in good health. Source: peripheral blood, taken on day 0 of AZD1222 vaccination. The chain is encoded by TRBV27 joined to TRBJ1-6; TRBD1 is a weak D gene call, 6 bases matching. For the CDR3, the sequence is CASSPGDNRLGNSPLHF. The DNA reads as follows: TGTGCCAGCAGCCCTGGGGACAACCGGCTGGGCAATTCACCCCTCCACTTT.